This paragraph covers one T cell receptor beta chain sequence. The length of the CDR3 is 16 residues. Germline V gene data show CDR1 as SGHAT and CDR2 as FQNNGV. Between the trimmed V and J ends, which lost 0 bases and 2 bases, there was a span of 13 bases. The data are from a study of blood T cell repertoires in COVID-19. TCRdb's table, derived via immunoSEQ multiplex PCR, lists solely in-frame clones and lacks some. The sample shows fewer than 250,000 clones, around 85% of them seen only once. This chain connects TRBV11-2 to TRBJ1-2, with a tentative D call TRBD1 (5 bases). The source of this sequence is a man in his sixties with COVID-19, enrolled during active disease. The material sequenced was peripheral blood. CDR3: CASSLEETAANYGYTF. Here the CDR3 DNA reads TGTGCCAGCAGCTTAGAGGAGACAGCTGCCAACTATGGCTACACCTTC.